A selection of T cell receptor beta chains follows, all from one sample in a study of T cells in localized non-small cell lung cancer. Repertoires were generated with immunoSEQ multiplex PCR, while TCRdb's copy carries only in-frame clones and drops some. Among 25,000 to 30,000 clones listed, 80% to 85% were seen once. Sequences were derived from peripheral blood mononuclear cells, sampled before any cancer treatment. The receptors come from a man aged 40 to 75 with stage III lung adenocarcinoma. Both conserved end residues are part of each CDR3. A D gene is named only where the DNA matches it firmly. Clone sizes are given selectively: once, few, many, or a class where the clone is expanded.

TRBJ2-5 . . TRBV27 TGTGCCAGCAGTTTAGGCGGAGTAGTGCTGGAGACCCAGTACTTC CASSLGGVVLETQYF
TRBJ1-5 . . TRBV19 TGTGCCAGTAGTATAGACTTCAGGAGGTCAAACGCGAATCAGCCCCAGCATTTT CASSIDFRRSNANQPQHF
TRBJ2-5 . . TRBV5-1 TGCGCCAGCAGTAGGGTCGGAGAGACCCAGTACTTC CASSRVGETQYF
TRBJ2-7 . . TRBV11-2 TGTGCCAGCAGCTTAGTGGGGGACACCCCCTACGAGCAGTACTTC CASSLVGDTPYEQYF
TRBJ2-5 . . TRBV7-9 TGTGCCAGCACCCGGGGGCCATCGTACCAAGAGACCCAGTACTTC CASTRGPSYQETQYF
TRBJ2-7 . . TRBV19 TGTGCCAGTAGTATCGCAGGTGGCTACGAGCAGTACTTC CASSIAGGYEQYF
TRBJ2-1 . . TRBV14 TGTGCCAGCAGCCTACGAGACTTCTCCTACAATGAGCAGTTCTTC CASSLRDFSYNEQFF
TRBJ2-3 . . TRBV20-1 TGCAGTGCTAGATATTCAGATACGCAGTATTTT CSARYSDTQYF
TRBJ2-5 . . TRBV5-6 TGTGCCAGCAGCTTGGGCCCGAGGGACGAGACCCAGTACTTC CASSLGPRDETQYF
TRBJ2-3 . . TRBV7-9 TGTGCCAGCAGCTCACGGACAGAACTGATCACAGATACGCAGTATTTT CASSSRTELITDTQYF
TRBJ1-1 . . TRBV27 TGTGCCAGCAGTTTATCGGGGAGGCGCACTGAAGCTTTCTTT CASSLSGRRTEAFF
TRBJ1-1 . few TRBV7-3 TGTGCCAGCAGCACAACGGGGAACACTGAAGCTTTCTTT CASSTTGNTEAFF
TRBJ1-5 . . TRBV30 TGTGCCTGGGGGAGACCCAATCAGCCCCAGCATTTT CAWGRPNQPQHF
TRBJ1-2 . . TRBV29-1 TGCAGCATTGACACCTCTAACTATGGCTACACCTTC CSIDTSNYGYTF
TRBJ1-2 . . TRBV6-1 TGTGCCAGCAGGGGGGAAGCTAACTATGGCTACACCTTC CASRGEANYGYTF
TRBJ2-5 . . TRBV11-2 TGTGCCAGCAGTAGGGTAGCGGTACAAGAGACCCAGTACTTC CASSRVAVQETQYF
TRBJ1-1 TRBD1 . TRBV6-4 TGTGCCAGCAGTGACTCGAACAGGGGCCTGACTGAAGCTTTCTTT CASSDSNRGLTEAFF
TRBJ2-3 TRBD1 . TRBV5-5 TGTGCCAGCAGCTTATACCCCGGGACAGGGGCACCGACAGATACGCAGTATTTT CASSLYPGTGAPTDTQYF
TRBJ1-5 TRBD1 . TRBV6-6 TGTGCCAGCTCGTCTCCGGGACAGCTTAATCAGCCCCAGCATTTT CASSSPGQLNQPQHF
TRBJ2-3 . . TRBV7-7 TGTGCCAGCAGCTTAGCAGAGGGAGATACGCAGTATTTT CASSLAEGDTQYF
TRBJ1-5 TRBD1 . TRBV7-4 TGTGCCAGCAGTCCCCCTGACAGGGTCTCCCCCGAGCCCCAGCATTTT CASSPPDRVSPEPQHF
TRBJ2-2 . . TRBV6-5 TGTGCCAGCAGTTACTCGACCAGGGGTGGCACCGGGGAGCTGTTTTTT CASSYSTRGGTGELFF
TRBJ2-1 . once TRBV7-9 TGTGCCAGCAGCTTGAACAGAGACAATGAGCAGTTCTTC CASSLNRDNEQFF
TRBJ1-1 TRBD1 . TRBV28 TGTGCCAGCAGGTCCGGGACAGAAGGGTCCACTGAAGCTTTCTTT CASRSGTEGSTEAFF
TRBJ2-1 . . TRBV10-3 TGTGCCATCGGAGGGCGTCGGGACTCAGTGATTAATGAGCAGTTCTTC CAIGGRRDSVINEQFF
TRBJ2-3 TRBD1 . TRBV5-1 TGCGCCAGCAGCTTAGCAGGGGGCTCAGATACGCAGTATTTT CASSLAGGSDTQYF
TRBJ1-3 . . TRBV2 TGTGCCAGCAGTGAACACGAAGGAAAACGCACCATATATTTT CASSEHEGKRTIYF
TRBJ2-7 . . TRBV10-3 TGTGCCATCAGGATTATGAGACTCAACGCGACCGAGCAGTACTTC CAIRIMRLNATEQYF
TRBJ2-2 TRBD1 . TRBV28 TGTGCCAGCAGTTTGTGGACAGGGGCCACCGGGGAGCTGTTTTTT CASSLWTGATGELFF
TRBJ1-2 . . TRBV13 TGTGCCAGCAGCTCGACAGGAGTTTCCTATGGCTACACCTTC CASSSTGVSYGYTF
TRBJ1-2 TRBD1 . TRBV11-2 TGTGCCAGCAGCCGGGACAGGGACCATGGCTACACCTTC CASSRDRDHGYTF
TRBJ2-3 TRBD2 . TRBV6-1 TGTGCCAGCAGCGCCCTAGCGGGCTACACAGATACGCAGTATTTT CASSALAGYTDTQYF
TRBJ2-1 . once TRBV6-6 TGTGCCAGCAGTCGGGACTACAATGAGCAGTTCTTC CASSRDYNEQFF
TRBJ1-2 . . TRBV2 TGTGCCAGCACCCCGAGGGCGCGAGGCTACACCTTC CASTPRARGYTF
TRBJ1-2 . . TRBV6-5 TGTGCCAGCAGTTACTCGCGGGCGCATGGCTACACCTTC CASSYSRAHGYTF
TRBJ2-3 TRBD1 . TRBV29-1 TGCAGCTTCCGACAGGGAGCCGATACGCAGTATTTT CSFRQGADTQYF
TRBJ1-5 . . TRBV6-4 TGTGCCAGCAGTGAGGGGTATAGCAATCAGCCCCAGCATTTT CASSEGYSNQPQHF
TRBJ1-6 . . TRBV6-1 TGTGCCAGCAGATTGGGGTCCACACCCCTCCACTTT CASRLGSTPLHF
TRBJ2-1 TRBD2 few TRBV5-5 TGTGCCAGCAGCTTGAGACTAGCGCCCGGGGAGCAGTTCTTC CASSLRLAPGEQFF
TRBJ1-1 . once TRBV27 TGTGCCAGCAGTACACCGGGACTCTTCACTGAAGCTTTCTTT CASSTPGLFTEAFF
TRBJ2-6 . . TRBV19 TGTGCCAGTAGTCTGAACACAGAGATCTCTGGGGCCAACGTCCTGACTTTC CASSLNTEISGANVLTF
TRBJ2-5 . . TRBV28 TGTGCCAGCAGTTTTATCTTTAGGCGGACCCTACAAGAGACCCAGTACTTC CASSFIFRRTLQETQYF
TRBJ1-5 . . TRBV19 TGTGCCAGTAGTATCTCTCCGACAGGAACTCTCCTCCAGCCCCAGCATTTT CASSISPTGTLLQPQHF
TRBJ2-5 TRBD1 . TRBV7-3 TGTGCCAGCAGCTTATCTCCCGGGACAGTATACCCCCAGTACTTC CASSLSPGTVYPQYF
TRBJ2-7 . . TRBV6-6 TGTGCCAGCAATTACGGGAGCTCCTACGAGCAGTACTTC CASNYGSSYEQYF
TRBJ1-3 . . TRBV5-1 TGCGCCAGCAGCTTGGAATTTCGGACGGATTATGGAAACACCATATATTTT CASSLEFRTDYGNTIYF
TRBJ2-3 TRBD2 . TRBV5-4 TGTGCCAGCAGCTCGCGGGACGCGGGAGCAGATACGCAGTATTTT CASSSRDAGADTQYF
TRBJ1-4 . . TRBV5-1 TGCGCCAGCAGCTCAGCAACTAATGAAAAACTGTTTTTT CASSSATNEKLFF
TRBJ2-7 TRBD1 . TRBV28 TGTGCCAGCAGTAGTGTGGGGGGACGGGACAGGGTTTACGAGCAGTACTTC CASSSVGGRDRVYEQYF
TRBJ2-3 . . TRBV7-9 TGTGCCAGCAGTCCCGGGACTTCTACTAGCACAGATACGCAGTATTTT CASSPGTSTSTDTQYF
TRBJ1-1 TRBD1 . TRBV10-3 TGTGCCATCGCCCGGACGACAGGGGGCTCCACTGAAGCTTTCTTT CAIARTTGGSTEAFF
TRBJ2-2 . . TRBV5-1 TGCGCCAGCAGCTTGGGGGTAGCGACCGGGGAGCTGTTTTTT CASSLGVATGELFF
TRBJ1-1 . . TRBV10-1 TGCGCCAGCAGACCCGGGACAACGAACACTGAAGCTTTCTTT CASRPGTTNTEAFF